This T cell receptor (beta chain) stems from a study of T cell changes during pregnancy in multiple sclerosis. Some clones are missing from TCRdb's copy, which holds only in-frame ones; the method was immunoSEQ multiplex PCR. This table has about 48,000 clones, 88% appearing once. Trimming at V came to 9 bases and at J to 0 bases, leaving 7 bases not matched to a gene. The CDR3 totals 14 residues. Germline CDR1 reads LNHDA; CDR2 reads SQIVND (reference sequence). The receptor comes from a female donor with multiple sclerosis, enrolled in a pregnancy study. Specimen: CD4+ T cells from peripheral blood mononuclear cells, collected in the second trimester of pregnancy. The chain combines TRBV19 with TRBJ2-5; 7 bases are shared with TRBD2. In nucleotides, the CDR3 is TGTGCCAGCGGCGCTAGCGGATACCAAGAGACCCAGTACTTC. Translated, it gives CASGASGYQETQYF.